This entry is about one T cell receptor beta chain. Losses at the gene ends were 2 bases for V and 1 base for J; bases not matched to a gene: 6. Germline-derived CDR1 and CDR2 are SGHTA and FQGTGA. This CDR3 region has 16 residues. In the authors' workflow: Counts of nucleated cells, estimated from reference gene primer amplification, were obtained. Method: immunoSEQ multiplex PCR; TCRdb's copy keeps in-frame clones and lacks some. D and trimming come from the DNA, and the V and J calls and clone size come from that table. The sample holds approximately 100,000 clones, less than 85% seen once. The data are from a study of blood T cell repertoires in COVID-19. As for the study in general: COVID-19 samples collected from the United States, Italy and Spain covered acute and convalescent phases. PBMCs, B-cell-depleted T cells, or T cells provided the cDNA or gDNA that made up the material.

The sample consisted of peripheral blood. This receptor was obtained from a woman between 65 and 79 years old with active or convalescent COVID-19. The J gene is TRBJ2-3, the V gene TRBV7-3, with 7 bases lining up with TRBD2. The CDR3 region is CASSLLGGSGTDTQYF. CDR3 coding DNA: TGTGCCAGCAGCTTACTCGGGGGGTCGGGCACAGATACGCAGTATTTT.